The rows below give T cell receptor beta chains drawn from one sample of a study of blood T cell repertoires in COVID-19. The assay was immunoSEQ multiplex PCR, and TCRdb's table has in-frame clones only and misses some. The sample holds 100,000 to 150,000 clones, about 88% seen once. The sequencing sample was made of peripheral blood. The receptors derive from an elderly woman with acute or convalescent COVID-19. Each CDR3 is given with its conserved first and last residue. The order of the fields is clone size, J gene, V gene, D gene, CDR3 DNA, CDR3 protein. D genes are given only for firm matches. Some rows have no size entry. The others give once, few or many, or a class for an expanded clone.

few TRBJ1-2 TRBV6-2/TRBV6-3 - TGTGCCAGCAGTTATACGGACTATGGCTACACCTTC CASSYTDYGYTF
- TRBJ2-6 TRBV25-1 TRBD1 TGTGCCAGCAGTGCAGGACAGGGCCGTGTCCTGACTTTC CASSAGQGRVLTF
- TRBJ2-2 TRBV4-3 TRBD2 TGCGCCAGCAGCCAAGGGACTAGGCGGAACACCGGGGAGCTGTTTTTT CASSQGTRRNTGELFF
- TRBJ1-3 TRBV7-9 - TGTGCCAGCAGCCCCCGTTCTGGAAACACCATATATTTT CASSPRSGNTIYF
- TRBJ2-5 TRBV5-4 TRBD2 TGTGCCAGCAGCTGGACTAGCGGGGGGCAAGAGACCCAGTACTTC CASSWTSGGQETQYF
once TRBJ2-7 TRBV24-1 - TGTGCCACCAGTGACTACAGATCCTACGAGCAGTACTTC CATSDYRSYEQYF
- TRBJ1-5 TRBV7-9 - TGTGCCAGCAGCTTCGGACAGAGCAATCAGCCCCAGCATTTT CASSFGQSNQPQHF
- TRBJ2-5 TRBV9 - TGTGCCAGCAGCGCCCTAGGAGCGGGAGAGACCCAGTACTTC CASSALGAGETQYF
once TRBJ1-5 TRBV2 - TGTGCCAGCAGCCTCACAGGTTCTAATCAGCCCCAGCATTTT CASSLTGSNQPQHF
few TRBJ1-4 TRBV6-2/TRBV6-3 - TGTGCCAGCGGCCCACCGACAGATAAGCTGTTTTTT CASGPPTDKLFF
- TRBJ2-3 TRBV7-2 TRBD2 TGTGCCAGCAGCTTATCCAGCGGGGGGGCTATGAATACGCAGTATTTT CASSLSSGGAMNTQYF
- TRBJ2-1 TRBV29-1 - TGCAGCGTTGAGTCGAGGAGCTCCTACAATGAGCAGTTCTTC CSVESRSSYNEQFF
- TRBJ1-1 TRBV7-9 - TGTGCCAGCAGCTTAGCAGGGGGACCTGAAGCTTTCTTT CASSLAGGPEAFF
- TRBJ2-1 TRBV5-1 TRBD1 TGCGCCAGCAGCTTGGCCGTCCAGGGGGCAGTCAATGAGCAGTTCTTC CASSLAVQGAVNEQFF
once TRBJ2-3 TRBV9 - TGTGCCAGCGGGCGGGGGCGCACAGATACGCAGTATTTT CASGRGRTDTQYF
- TRBJ2-1 TRBV5-1 TRBD2 TGCGCCAGCAGCTTGGGTACCAGCGGGAGCCATGAGCAGTTCTTC CASSLGTSGSHEQFF
once TRBJ2-3 TRBV7-2 TRBD2 TGTGCCAGCAGCTCAGGGTCTAGCGGGGGTTGGGATACGCAGTATTTT CASSSGSSGGWDTQYF
- TRBJ1-1 TRBV19 TRBD1 TGTGCCAGTAATCACAGGGGCGGGAACACTGAAGCTTTCTTT CASNHRGGNTEAFF
- TRBJ1-5 TRBV6-2/TRBV6-3 - TGTGCCAGCAGTTACTCCGCGGGGTTGCAGGGCCCTCAGCCCCAGCATTTT CASSYSAGLQGPQPQHF
- TRBJ2-5 TRBV5-1 TRBD2 TGCGCCAGCAGCTTGTGGCCCCTAGCGGGAGAGTCGACCCAGTACTTC CASSLWPLAGESTQYF
- TRBJ1-3 TRBV19 TRBD1 TGTGCCAGTAGAGAGACAGGGGAGAACACCATATATTTT CASRETGENTIYF
- TRBJ2-3 TRBV5-4 TRBD2 TGTGCCAGCAGCTCAGGACTAGCGGGCGCAGATACGCAGTATTTT CASSSGLAGADTQYF
once TRBJ2-6 TRBV5-6 - TGTGCCAGCAGCTTGGACCGGGTTGGGGCCAACGTCCTGACTTTC CASSLDRVGANVLTF
- TRBJ1-2 TRBV4-2 - TGTGCCAGCAGCCAAGATGGCTATGGGGGCGGTAACTATGGCTACACCTTC CASSQDGYGGGNYGYTF
- TRBJ1-2 TRBV6-6 - TGTGCCAGCAATAGCCAGGGCCCCCATGGCTACACCTTC CASNSQGPHGYTF
- TRBJ1-3 TRBV29-1 TRBD1 TGCAGCGTTGGGACAGGCTCTGGAAACACCATATATTTT CSVGTGSGNTIYF
- TRBJ1-3 TRBV28 - TGTGCCAGCAGGTTAGAGAGCTCTGGAAACACCATATATTTT CASRLESSGNTIYF
- TRBJ2-7 TRBV24-1 - TGTGCCACCAGTGAGCCCGGGGCCTACGAGCAGTACTTC CATSEPGAYEQYF